The 10 T cell receptor beta chains given below trace back to one sample, sequenced in a study of OX40 agonist ivuxolimab in advanced cancers. Sequencing was performed with immunoSEQ multiplex PCR; in TCRdb, only in-frame clones are kept and a portion is missing. Here the sample spans about 79,000 clones, around 91% being singletons. Sequences were derived from CD4+ or CD8+ T cells sorted from blood, sampled in a trial of the OX40 agonist ivuxolimab. These receptor sequences come from an adult with an advanced solid tumor such as melanoma, head and neck, liver or kidney cancer.

The chain employs TRBV28 and TRBJ1-2; 7 nucleotides match TRBD1. V gave up 4 bases and J gave up 5 bases; unmatched junction bases: 7. The length of the CDR3 is 14 residues. The germline gives CDR1 MDHEN, CDR2 SYDVKM. DNA for the CDR3: TGTGCCAGCAGTTCGCCGACAGGGAAATATGGCTACACCTTC. Translated, it gives CASSSPTGKYGYTF.

This clone was detected once. The rearrangement links TRBV4-1 to TRBJ2-7, with D perhaps matching TRBD2 (6 bases). V lost 1 base, J lost 0 bases, and 10 bases lay in between. This CDR3 has 15 residues. Germline V CDR1 and CDR2: MGHRA, YSYEKL. The CDR3 DNA reads TGCGCCAGCAGCCAAGGGGGACTGGTCTCCTACGAGCAGTACTTC. As protein: CASSQGGLVSYEQYF.

This rearrangement joins TRBV9 to TRBJ2-1; the D is unclear. V was pared by 7 bases and J by 1 base, with 15 bases between. There are 15 residues in the CDR3. Per the germline V gene, CDR1 is SGDLS and CDR2 is YYNGEE. CDR3 region: CASGPGPTSYNEQFF. The CDR3 DNA is TGTGCCAGCGGACCCGGGCCGACTTCCTACAATGAGCAGTTCTTC.

There are a few counts of this clone. The chain has TRBV27 and TRBJ1-1, with D hard to call. The CDR3 covers 11 residues. Trimming removed 7 bases from V and 0 bases from J, with 3 bases in between. Germline loops: CDR1 MNHEY, CDR2 SMNVEV (reference sequence). CDR3 nucleotide sequence: TGTGCCAGCAAGTTGAACACTGAAGCTTTCTTT. Encoded protein: CASKLNTEAFF.

CDR3 residues: CASSYEADNYGYTF. The CDR3 nucleotides are TGTGCCAGCAGTTACGAGGCGGATAACTATGGCTACACCTTC. The J gene is TRBJ1-2, the V gene TRBV6-5; D ambiguous. Looked up from germline, CDR1 is MNHEY and CDR2 is SVGAGI. The CDR3 loop spans 14 amino acids. V lost 2 bases to trimming and J lost 1 base, with 8 bases between them.

Concerning this clone: Other nucleotide sequences from this sample produce the same CDR3. The chain combines TRBV18 with TRBJ1-1; D perhaps matches TRBD1 (5 bases). The CDR3 contains 13 residues. Trimming left V 3 bases short and J 2 bases short, with 7 bases between. Per germline, CDR1 KGHSH and CDR2 LQKENI. Written as DNA, the CDR3 is TGTGCCAGCTCACCCGGACAAAACACTGAAGCTTTCTTT. It yields the protein CASSPGQNTEAFF.

J is TRBJ1-6 and V is TRBV6-1; D is unresolved. The V gene's germline CDR1 is MNHNS and CDR2 SASEGT. CDR3 length: 11 residues. V lost 5 bases and J 17 bases, leaving 13 bases between the germline ends. DNA for the CDR3: TGTGCCAGCAGTTTAGAGATTGGATTCCACTTT. Residues: CASSLEIGFHF.

The chain joins TRBV5-6 to TRBJ2-1; D may be TRBD2 (7 bases). From germline, CDR1 is SGHDT and CDR2 YYEEEE. There are 15 residues in the CDR3. With 4 bases removed from V and 6 bases from J, the gap between germline ends came to 17 bases. In DNA, the CDR3 is TGTGCCAGCAGCCGCGGGGGCCGCTCCCCCAATGAGCAGTTCTTC. Its protein product is CASSRGGRSPNEQFF.

The chain is built from TRBV6-6 and TRBJ1-2, with D tentatively TRBD1 (5 bases). The germline V gene encodes CDR1 MNHNY and CDR2 SVGAGI (reference sequence). The length of the CDR3 is 14 residues. V shed 4 bases and J shed 4 bases, with 13 bases lying between them. The CDR3, as DNA: TGTGCCAGCAGTTCCTCGACAGCCCTCTATGGCTACACCTTC. It is translated as CASSSSTALYGYTF.

This chain uses TRBV6-1 with TRBJ1-6; D possibly corresponds to TRBD1 (5 bases). The CDR3 covers 14 residues. Trimming removed 8 bases at V and 7 bases at J, with 15 bases between. Germline V gene sequence: CDR1 MNHNS, CDR2 SASEGT. The CDR3 DNA sequence: TGTGCCAGCCAAGAACAGGAGTGGAATTCACCCCTCCACTTT. Translating gives CASQEQEWNSPLHF.